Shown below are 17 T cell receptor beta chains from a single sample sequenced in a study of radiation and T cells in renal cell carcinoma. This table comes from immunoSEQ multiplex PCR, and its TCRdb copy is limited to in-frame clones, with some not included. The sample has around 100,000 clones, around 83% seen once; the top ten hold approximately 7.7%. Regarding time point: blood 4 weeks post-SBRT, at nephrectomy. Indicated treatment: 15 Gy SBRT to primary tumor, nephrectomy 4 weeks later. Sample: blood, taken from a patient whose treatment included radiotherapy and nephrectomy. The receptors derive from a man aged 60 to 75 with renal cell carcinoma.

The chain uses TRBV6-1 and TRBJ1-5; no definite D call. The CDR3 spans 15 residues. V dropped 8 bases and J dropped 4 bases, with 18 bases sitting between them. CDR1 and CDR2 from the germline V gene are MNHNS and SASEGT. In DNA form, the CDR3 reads TGTGCCAGCTCGTCTGATGGCGGCATTAATCAGCCCCAGCATTTT. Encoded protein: CASSSDGGINQPQHF.

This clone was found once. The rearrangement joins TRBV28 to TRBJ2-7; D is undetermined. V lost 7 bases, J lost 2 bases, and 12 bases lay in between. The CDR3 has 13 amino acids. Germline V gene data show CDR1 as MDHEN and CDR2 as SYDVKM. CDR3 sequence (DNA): TGTGCCAGCACCCGTTCGAAGCCCTACGAGCAGTACTTC. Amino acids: CASTRSKPYEQYF.

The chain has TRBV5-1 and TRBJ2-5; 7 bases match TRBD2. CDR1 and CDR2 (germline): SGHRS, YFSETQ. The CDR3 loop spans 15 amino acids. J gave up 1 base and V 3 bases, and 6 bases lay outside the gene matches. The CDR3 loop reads CASSSSAGIQETQYF. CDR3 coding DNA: TGCGCCAGCAGCTCCTCAGCGGGAATCCAAGAGACCCAGTACTTC.

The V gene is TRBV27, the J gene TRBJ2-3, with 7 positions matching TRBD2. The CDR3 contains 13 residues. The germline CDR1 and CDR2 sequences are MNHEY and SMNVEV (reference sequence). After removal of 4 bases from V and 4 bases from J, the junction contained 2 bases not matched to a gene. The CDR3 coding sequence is TGTGCCAGCAGTTGGACTAGTGCAGATACGCAGTATTTT. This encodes CASSWTSADTQYF.

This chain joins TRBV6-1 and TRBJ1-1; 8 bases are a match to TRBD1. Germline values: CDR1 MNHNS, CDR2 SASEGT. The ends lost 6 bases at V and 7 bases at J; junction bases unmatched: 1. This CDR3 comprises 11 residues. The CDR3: CASRDRVEAFF. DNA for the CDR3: TGTGCCAGCAGGGACAGGGTTGAAGCTTTCTTT.

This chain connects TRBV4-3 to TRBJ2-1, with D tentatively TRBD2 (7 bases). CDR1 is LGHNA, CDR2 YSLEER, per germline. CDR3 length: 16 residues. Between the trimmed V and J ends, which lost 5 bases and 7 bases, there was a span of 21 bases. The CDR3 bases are TGCGCCAGCAGCGAAGCCCCTGGACTAGGGGGAAATGAGCAGTTCTTC. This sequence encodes CASSEAPGLGGNEQFF.

This chain's CDR3 is CASSFGLAGDEQFF. CDR3 bases: TGTGCCAGCAGCTTTGGACTAGCGGGTGATGAGCAGTTCTTC. The V gene is TRBV7-7, the J gene TRBJ2-1; 11 bases agree with TRBD2. The V and J ends lost 3 bases and 8 bases, in that order; junction bases with no gene match: 3. This CDR3 is built from 14 residues. Germline V gene sequence: CDR1 SSHAT, CDR2 FNYEAQ (reference sequence).

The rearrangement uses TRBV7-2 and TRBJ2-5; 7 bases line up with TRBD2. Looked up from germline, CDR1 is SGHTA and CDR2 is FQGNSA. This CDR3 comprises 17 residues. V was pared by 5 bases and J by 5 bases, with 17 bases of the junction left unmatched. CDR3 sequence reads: CASSRVSQGNGGETQYF. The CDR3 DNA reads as TGTGCCAGCAGCCGCGTTTCTCAGGGAAACGGGGGGGAGACCCAGTACTTC.

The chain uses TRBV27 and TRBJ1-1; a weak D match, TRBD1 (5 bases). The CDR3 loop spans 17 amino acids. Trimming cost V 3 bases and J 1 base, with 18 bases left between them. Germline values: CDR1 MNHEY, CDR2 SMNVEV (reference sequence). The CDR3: CASSFPPPQVPNTEAFF. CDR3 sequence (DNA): TGTGCCAGCAGTTTCCCCCCCCCACAGGTGCCGAACACTGAAGCTTTCTTT.

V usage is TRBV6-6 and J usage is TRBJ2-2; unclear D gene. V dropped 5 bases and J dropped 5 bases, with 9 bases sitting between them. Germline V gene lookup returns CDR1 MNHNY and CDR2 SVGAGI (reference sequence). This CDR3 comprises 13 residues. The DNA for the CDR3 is TGTGCCAGCAGTCTCGGCACGACCGGGGAGCTGTTTTTT. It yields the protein CASSLGTTGELFF.

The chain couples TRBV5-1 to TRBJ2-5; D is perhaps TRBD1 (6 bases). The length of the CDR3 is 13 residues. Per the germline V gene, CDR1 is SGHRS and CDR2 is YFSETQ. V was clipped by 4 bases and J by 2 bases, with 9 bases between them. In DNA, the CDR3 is TGCGCCAGCAGCAGGACAGCACAAGAGACCCAGTACTTC. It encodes CASSRTAQETQYF.

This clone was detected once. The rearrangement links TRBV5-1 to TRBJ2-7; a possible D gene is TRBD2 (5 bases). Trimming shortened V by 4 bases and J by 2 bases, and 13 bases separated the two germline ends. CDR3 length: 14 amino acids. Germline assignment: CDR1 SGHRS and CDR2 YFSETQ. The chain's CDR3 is CASSMASRTYEQYF. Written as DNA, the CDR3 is TGCGCCAGCAGCATGGCTAGCAGAACCTACGAGCAGTACTTC.

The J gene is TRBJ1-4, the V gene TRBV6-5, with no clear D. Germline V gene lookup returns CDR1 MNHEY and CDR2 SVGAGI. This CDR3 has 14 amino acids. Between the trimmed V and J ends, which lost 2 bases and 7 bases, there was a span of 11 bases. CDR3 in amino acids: CASSYGFGSEKLFF. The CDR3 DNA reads TGTGCCAGCAGTTACGGGTTCGGGAGTGAAAAACTGTTTTTT.

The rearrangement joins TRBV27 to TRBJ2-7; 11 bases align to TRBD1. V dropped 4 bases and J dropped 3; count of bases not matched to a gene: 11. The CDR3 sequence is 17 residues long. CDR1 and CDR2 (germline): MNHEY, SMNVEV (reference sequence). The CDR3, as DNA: TGTGCCAGCAGTTGGTCCCCAGGGACAGGGGGAAACTACGAGCAGTACTTC. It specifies CASSWSPGTGGNYEQYF.

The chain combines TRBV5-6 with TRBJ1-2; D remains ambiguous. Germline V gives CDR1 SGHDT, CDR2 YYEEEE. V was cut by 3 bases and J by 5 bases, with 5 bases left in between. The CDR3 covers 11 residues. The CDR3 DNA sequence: TGTGCCAGCAGCTATTCTTATGGCTACACCTTC. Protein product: CASSYSYGYTF. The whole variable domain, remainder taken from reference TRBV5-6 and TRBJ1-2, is DAGVTQSPTHLIKTRGQQVTLRCSPKSGHDTVSWYQQALGQGPQFIFQYYEEEERQRGNFPDRFSGHQFPNYSSELNVNALLLGDSALYLCASSYSYGYTFGSGTRLTVV.

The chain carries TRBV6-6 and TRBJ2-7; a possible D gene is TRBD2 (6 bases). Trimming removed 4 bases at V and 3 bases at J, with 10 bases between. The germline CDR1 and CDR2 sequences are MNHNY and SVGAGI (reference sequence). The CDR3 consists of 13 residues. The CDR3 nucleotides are TGTGCCAGCAGTTGGGACTCCGGCTACGAGCAGTACTTC. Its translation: CASSWDSGYEQYF.

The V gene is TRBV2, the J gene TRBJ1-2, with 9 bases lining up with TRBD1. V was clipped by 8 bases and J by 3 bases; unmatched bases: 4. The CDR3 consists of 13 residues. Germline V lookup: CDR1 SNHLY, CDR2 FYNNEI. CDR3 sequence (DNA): TGTGCCAGCGCTAGACAGGGGGACTATGGCTACACCTTC. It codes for CASARQGDYGYTF.